The next 3 T cell receptor beta chains were all read from a single sample in a study of T cell repertoires in cytomegalovirus infection. The antigens for these receptors are not known. TCRdb processed the reads anew with MiXCR; each CDR3 protein has one entry. This sample carries 80,000 or so distinct CDR3 sequences, around 25% of them seen once, and the ten largest clones take approximately 53%. This specimen consisted of CD8+ T cells from cultured PBMCs, obtained from culture after CMV antigen stimulation. These receptors all stem from a human donor in good health (CMV status not recorded). Some clones in this sample may be carry-over from other donors' samples.

The chain combines TRBV14 with TRBJ2-5; 8 nucleotides line up with TRBD1. J was trimmed by 11 bases and V by 0 bases; bases with no gene match: 8. Germline V CDR1 and CDR2: SGHDN, FVKESK. The CDR3 has 14 residues. The CDR3 DNA follows: TGTGCCAGCAGCCAAGACCGGGGCAGGGGGCCACAGTACTTC. It translates to CASSQDRGRGPQYF.

The chain uses TRBV6-5 and TRBJ2-5; tentatively, D is TRBD1 (5 bases). Germline values: CDR1 MNHEY, CDR2 SVGAGI. Trimming stripped 2 bases from V and 4 bases from J, with 5 bases between. This CDR3 region has 12 residues. As DNA, the CDR3 is TGTGCCAGCAGTTACGACAGAGAGACCCAGTACTTC. This sequence encodes CASSYDRETQYF.

As to this clonotype: The junction and the germline gene differ at one end; a read error may be behind it. The genes are TRBV9 and TRBJ2-5; 12 bases are shared with TRBD1. Germline values: CDR1 SGDLS, CDR2 YYNGEE. The CDR3 has 15 amino acids. In DNA, the CDR3 is TGTGTCAGCAGTGAGGGGACAGGGGGCGGGGAGACCCAGTACTTC. The encoded protein is CVSSEGTGGGETQYF.